This TCR beta chain came from a study of early stage breast cancer tumors. Clones were sequenced by immunoSEQ multiplex PCR, and TCRdb holds only the in-frame ones, with some missing. The sample includes 39,000 or so clones, approximately 78% of them seen just once. There are a few counts of this clone. The sample comprised blood. The sequence was collected from a person aged 45 to 59 with breast cancer.

The CDR3 nucleotides are TGTGCCAGCAGTGAGGCGGGCCGGCCCCAGCATTTT. Protein: CASSEAGRPQHF. The chain has TRBV2 and TRBJ1-5; D remains ambiguous. Trimming left V 3 bases short and J 9 bases short, with 9 bases between. This CDR3 is 12 amino acids long. CDR1 is SNHLY, CDR2 FYNNEI, per germline.